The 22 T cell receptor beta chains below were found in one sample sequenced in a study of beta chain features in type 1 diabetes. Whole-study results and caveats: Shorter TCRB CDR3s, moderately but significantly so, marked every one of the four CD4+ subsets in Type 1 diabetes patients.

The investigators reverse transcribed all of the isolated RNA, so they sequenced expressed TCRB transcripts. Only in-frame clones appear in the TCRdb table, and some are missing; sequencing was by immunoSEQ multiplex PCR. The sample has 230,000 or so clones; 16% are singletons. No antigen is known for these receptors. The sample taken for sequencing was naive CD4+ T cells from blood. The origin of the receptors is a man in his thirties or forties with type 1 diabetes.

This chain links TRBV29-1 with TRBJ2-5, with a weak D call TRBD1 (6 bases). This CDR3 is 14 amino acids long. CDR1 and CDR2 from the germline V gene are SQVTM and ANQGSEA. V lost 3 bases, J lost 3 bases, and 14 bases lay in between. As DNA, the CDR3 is TGCAGCGTTGAGTGGGGCCAGGGGAAAGAGACCCAGTACTTC. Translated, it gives CSVEWGQGKETQYF.

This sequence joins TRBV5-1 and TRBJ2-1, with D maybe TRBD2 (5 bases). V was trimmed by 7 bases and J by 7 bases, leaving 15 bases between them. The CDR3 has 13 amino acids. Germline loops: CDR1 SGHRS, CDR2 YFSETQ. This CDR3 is CASGLLAENEQFF. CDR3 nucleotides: TGCGCCAGCGGACTCCTCGCGGAAAATGAGCAGTTCTTC.

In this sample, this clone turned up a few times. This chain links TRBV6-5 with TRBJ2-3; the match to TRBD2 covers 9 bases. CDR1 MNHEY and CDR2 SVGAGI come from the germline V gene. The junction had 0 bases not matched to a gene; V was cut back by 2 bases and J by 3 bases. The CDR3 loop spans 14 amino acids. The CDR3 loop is CASSYLAGTDTQYF. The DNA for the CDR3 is TGTGCCAGCAGTTACCTAGCGGGAACAGATACGCAGTATTTT.

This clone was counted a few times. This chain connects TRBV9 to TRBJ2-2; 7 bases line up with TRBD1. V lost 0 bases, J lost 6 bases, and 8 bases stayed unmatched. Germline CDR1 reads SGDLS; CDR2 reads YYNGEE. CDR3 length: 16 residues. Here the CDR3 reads CASSVDPRGQSGELFF. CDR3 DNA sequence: TGTGCCAGCAGCGTAGATCCAAGGGGACAGTCCGGGGAGCTGTTTTTT.

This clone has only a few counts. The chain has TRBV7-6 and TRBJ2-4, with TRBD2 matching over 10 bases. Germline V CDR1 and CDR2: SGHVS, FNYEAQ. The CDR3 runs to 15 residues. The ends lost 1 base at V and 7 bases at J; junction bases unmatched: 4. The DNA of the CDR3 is TGTGCCAGCAGCTTAGAAGCGGGAGGGATGAACATTCAGTACTTC. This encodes CASSLEAGGMNIQYF.

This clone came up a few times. CDR3 region: CASSPTSGYPSYNEQFF. The CDR3 region has the DNA TGTGCCAGCTCACCTACTAGCGGGTACCCTTCCTACAATGAGCAGTTCTTC. The chain is built from TRBV18 and TRBJ2-1, with 9 bases matching TRBD2. V lost 3 bases, J lost 1 base, and 7 bases stayed unmatched. Germline V gives CDR1 KGHSH, CDR2 LQKENI. The CDR3 has 17 residues.

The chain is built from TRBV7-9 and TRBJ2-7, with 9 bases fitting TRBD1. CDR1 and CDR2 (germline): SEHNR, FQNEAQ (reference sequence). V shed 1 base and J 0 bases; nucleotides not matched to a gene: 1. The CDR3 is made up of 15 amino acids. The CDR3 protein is CASSLVTGGSYEQYF. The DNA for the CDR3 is TGTGCCAGCAGCTTAGTGACAGGGGGCTCCTACGAGCAGTACTTC.

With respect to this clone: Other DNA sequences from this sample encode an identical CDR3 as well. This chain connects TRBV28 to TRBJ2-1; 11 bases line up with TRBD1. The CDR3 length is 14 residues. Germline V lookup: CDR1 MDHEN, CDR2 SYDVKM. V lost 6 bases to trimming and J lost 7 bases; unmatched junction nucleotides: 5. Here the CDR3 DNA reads TGTGCCAGCAGGAGGACAGGGGGCCGGAATGAGCAGTTCTTC. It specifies CASRRTGGRNEQFF.

This CDR3 reads CASSLPRAGGKNIQYF. Here the CDR3 DNA reads TGTGCCAGCAGTTTACCCCGTGCAGGGGGTAAAAACATTCAGTACTTC. The V gene is TRBV28, the J gene TRBJ2-4, with 7 bases fitting TRBD1. Per germline, CDR1 MDHEN and CDR2 SYDVKM. CDR3 size: 16 residues. The V gene end was trimmed by 2 bases and the J gene end by 4 bases; junction bases not matched to a gene: 8.

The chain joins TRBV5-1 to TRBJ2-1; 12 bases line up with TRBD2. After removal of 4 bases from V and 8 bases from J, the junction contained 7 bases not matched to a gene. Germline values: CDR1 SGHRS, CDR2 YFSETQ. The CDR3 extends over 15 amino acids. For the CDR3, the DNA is TGCGCCAGCAGCCTAGCGGGAGGGCCTTACGATGAGCAGTTCTTC. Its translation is CASSLAGGPYDEQFF.

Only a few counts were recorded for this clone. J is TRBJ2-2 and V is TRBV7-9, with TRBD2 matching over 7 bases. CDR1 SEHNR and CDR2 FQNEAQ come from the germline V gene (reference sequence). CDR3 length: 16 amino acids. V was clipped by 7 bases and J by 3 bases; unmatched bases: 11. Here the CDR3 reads CASNREEGADTGELFF. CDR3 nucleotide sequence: TGTGCCAGCAACCGGGAGGAGGGAGCGGACACCGGGGAGCTGTTTTTT.

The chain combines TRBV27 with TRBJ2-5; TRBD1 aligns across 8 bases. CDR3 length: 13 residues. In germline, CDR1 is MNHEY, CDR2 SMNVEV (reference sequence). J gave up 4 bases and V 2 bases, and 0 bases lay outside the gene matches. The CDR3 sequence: CASSLGQGETQYF. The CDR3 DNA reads TGTGCCAGCAGTTTAGGACAGGGAGAGACCCAGTACTTC.

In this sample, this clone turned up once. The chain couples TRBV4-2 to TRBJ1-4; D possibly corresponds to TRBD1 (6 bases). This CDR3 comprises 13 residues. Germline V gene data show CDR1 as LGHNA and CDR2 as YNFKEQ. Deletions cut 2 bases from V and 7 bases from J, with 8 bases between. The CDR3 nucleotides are TGTGCCAGCAGCCAAACAGGGTCTGAAAAACTGTTTTTT. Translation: CASSQTGSEKLFF.

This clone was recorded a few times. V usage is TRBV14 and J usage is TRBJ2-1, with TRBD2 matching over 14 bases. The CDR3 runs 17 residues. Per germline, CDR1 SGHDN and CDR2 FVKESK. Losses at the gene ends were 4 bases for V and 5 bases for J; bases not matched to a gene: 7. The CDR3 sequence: CASSRAPGLAGDNEQFF. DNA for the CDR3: TGTGCCAGCAGCCGAGCTCCGGGACTAGCGGGGGACAATGAGCAGTTCTTC.

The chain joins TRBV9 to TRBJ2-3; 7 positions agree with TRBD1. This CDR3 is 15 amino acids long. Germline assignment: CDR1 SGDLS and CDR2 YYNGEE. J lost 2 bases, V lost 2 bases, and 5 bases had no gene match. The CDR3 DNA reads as TGTGCCAGCAGCGTCGGTGGGACAGCCACAGATACGCAGTATTTT. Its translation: CASSVGGTATDTQYF. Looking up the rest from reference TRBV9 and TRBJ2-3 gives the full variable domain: DSGVTQTPKHLITATGQRVTLRCSPRSGDLSVYWYQQSLDQGLQFLIQYYNGEERAKGNILERFSAQQFPDLHSELNLSSLELGDSALYFCASSVGGTATDTQYFGPGTRLTVL.

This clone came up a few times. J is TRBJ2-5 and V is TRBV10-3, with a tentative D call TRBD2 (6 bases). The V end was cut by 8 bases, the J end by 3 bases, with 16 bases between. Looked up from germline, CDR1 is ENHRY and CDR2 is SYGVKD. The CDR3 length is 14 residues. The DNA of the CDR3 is TGTGCCATCGCGAACCTAGCGCCCAAAGAGACCCAGTACTTC. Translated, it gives CAIANLAPKETQYF.

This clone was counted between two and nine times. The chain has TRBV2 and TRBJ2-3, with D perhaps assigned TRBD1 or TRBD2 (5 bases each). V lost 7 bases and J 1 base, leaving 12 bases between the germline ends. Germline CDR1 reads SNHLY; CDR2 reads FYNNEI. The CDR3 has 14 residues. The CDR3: CASKGPHGTDTQYF. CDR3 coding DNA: TGTGCCAGCAAGGGACCCCACGGCACAGATACGCAGTATTTT.

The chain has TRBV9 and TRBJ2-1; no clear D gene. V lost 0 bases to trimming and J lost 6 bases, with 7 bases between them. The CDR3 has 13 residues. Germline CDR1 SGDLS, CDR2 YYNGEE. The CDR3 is CASSVVEANEQFF. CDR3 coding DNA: TGTGCCAGCAGCGTAGTGGAAGCCAATGAGCAGTTCTTC.

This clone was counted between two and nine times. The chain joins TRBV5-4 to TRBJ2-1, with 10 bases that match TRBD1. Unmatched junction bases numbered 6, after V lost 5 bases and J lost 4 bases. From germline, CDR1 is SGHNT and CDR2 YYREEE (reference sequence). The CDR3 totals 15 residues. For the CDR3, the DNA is TGTGCCAGCAGTTCCCCGGGACAGGGGTACAATGAGCAGTTCTTC. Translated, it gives CASSSPGQGYNEQFF.

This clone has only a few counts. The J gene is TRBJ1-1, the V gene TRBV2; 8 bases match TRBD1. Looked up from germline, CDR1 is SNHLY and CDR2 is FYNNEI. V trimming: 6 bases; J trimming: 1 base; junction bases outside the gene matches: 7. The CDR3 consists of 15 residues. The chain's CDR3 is CASSPRTGPNTEAFF. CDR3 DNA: TGTGCCAGCAGCCCTAGGACAGGGCCGAACACTGAAGCTTTCTTT.

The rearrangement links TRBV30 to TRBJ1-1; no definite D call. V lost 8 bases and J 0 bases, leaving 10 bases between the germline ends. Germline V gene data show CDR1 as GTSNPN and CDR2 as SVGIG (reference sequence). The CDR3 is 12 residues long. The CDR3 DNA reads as TGTGCCCGGCAGATTATGAACACTGAAGCTTTCTTT. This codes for CARQIMNTEAFF.

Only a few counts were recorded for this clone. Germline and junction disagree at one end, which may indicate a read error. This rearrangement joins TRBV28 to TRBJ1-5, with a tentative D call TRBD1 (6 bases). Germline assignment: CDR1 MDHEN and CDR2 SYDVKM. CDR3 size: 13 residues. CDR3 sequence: CASRLGGNQPQHF. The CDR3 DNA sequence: TGTGCCAGCAGGTTGGGGGGCAACCAGCCCCAGCATTTT.